A single sample gave rise to the 19 T cell receptor beta chains below, sequenced in a study of blood T cell repertoires in COVID-19. Sequencing was performed with immunoSEQ multiplex PCR; in TCRdb, only in-frame clones are kept and a portion is missing. Of 150,000 to 200,000 clones in the sample, 75% to 85% are singletons; the top ten hold 12% to 15%. What was sequenced was PBMCs or T cells enriched from blood (not recorded which). Receptor source: a man between 50 and 59 years old who had recovered from COVID-19.

V gene TRBV28 combines with J gene TRBJ2-2, with 9 positions matching TRBD1. Trimming removed 2 bases from V and 2 bases from J; junction bases left unmatched: 3. The CDR3 loop spans 16 amino acids. Germline-derived CDR1 and CDR2 are MDHEN and SYDVKM. Here the CDR3 reads CASSLRTGANTGELFF. CDR3 DNA: TGTGCCAGCAGTTTACGGACAGGGGCCAACACCGGGGAGCTGTTTTTT. Based on the CDR3 plus reference TRBV28 and TRBJ2-2, the full variable domain is DVKVTQSSRYLVKRTGEKVFLECVQDMDHENMFWYRQDPGLGLRLIYFSYDVKMKEKGDIPEGYSVSREKKERFSLILESASTNQTSMYLCASSLRTGANTGELFFGEGSRLTVL.

The chain combines TRBV11-3 with TRBJ2-2; 7 bases align to TRBD2. Looked up from germline, CDR1 is SGHNT and CDR2 is YENEEA. This CDR3 comprises 16 residues. The V and J ends lost 3 bases and 0 bases, in that order; junction bases with no gene match: 4. The CDR3 is CASSLGLAANTGELFF. The CDR3, as DNA: TGTGCCAGCAGCTTGGGTCTAGCGGCGAACACCGGGGAGCTGTTTTTT.

In its sample, this clone was seen a few times. This chain joins TRBV28 and TRBJ2-7; 9 bases fit TRBD1. The CDR3 loop spans 13 amino acids. After removal of 4 bases from V and 4 bases from J, the junction contained 2 bases not matched to a gene. The germline V gene has CDR1 MDHEN and CDR2 SYDVKM. The CDR3 is CASSSGQGYEQYF. The DNA for the CDR3 is TGTGCCAGCAGTTCGGGACAGGGTTACGAGCAGTACTTC.

The V gene is TRBV18, the J gene TRBJ2-2; 8 bases match TRBD1. CDR3 length: 15 amino acids. The trim removed 3 bases at V and 1 base at J, leaving 1 base unmatched. Germline V CDR1 and CDR2: KGHSH, LQKENI. DNA of the CDR3: TGTGCCAGCTCACCGGACAGGGTGAACACCGGGGAGCTGTTTTTT. It yields the protein CASSPDRVNTGELFF.

V is TRBV7-2 and J is TRBJ1-5, with 9 bases aligning to TRBD1. From germline, CDR1 is SGHTA and CDR2 FQGNSA. V lost 5 bases to trimming and J lost 3 bases; unmatched junction nucleotides: 8. This CDR3 has 16 amino acids. CDR3 protein: CASSPRTGVFNQPQHF. The CDR3 DNA follows: TGTGCCAGCAGCCCACGGACAGGGGTTTTCAATCAGCCCCAGCATTTT.

The CDR3: CASSLGRGMNEQFF. The DNA for the CDR3 is TGCGCCAGCAGCTTGGGGCGGGGTATGAATGAGCAGTTCTTC. This sequence joins TRBV5-1 and TRBJ2-1, with D maybe TRBD2 (6 bases). The CDR3 covers 14 residues. In germline, CDR1 is SGHRS, CDR2 YFSETQ. V was clipped by 0 bases and J by 7 bases, with 11 bases between them.

The rearrangement joins TRBV6-5 to TRBJ2-2; D remains ambiguous. CDR3 size: 15 residues. The ends were cut back, 7 bases at V and 4 bases at J, with 16 bases in the middle. Germline CDR1 MNHEY, CDR2 SVGAGI. The CDR3 reads CASTLGRLSTGELFF. The CDR3 bases are TGTGCCAGCACCTTAGGTCGACTTTCCACCGGGGAGCTGTTTTTT.

This clone has just one count. The chain couples TRBV5-1 to TRBJ1-5, with D perhaps matching TRBD1 (5 bases). Germline CDR1 and CDR2: SGHRS and YFSETQ. CDR3 length equals 15 residues. Trimming removed 4 bases at V and 2 bases at J, with 13 bases between. The CDR3 sequence: CASSPGHLGNQPQHF. In DNA form, the CDR3 reads TGCGCCAGCAGCCCCGGACACCTTGGCAATCAGCCCCAGCATTTT.

The V call is TRBV14, the J call TRBJ1-4, with no clear D. Between the trimmed V and J ends, which lost 1 base and 7 bases, there was a span of 4 bases. The CDR3 loop spans 12 amino acids. The germline V gene has CDR1 SGHDN and CDR2 FVKESK. The CDR3 loop reads CASSQAGEKLFF. The DNA of the CDR3 is TGTGCCAGCAGCCAAGCGGGTGAAAAACTGTTTTTT.

The rearrangement links TRBV5-1 to TRBJ1-3, with no clear D. The CDR3 extends over 16 amino acids. Trimming took 0 bases from V and 0 from J, leaving 10 bases between them. Germline V CDR1 and CDR2: SGHRS, YFSETQ. This CDR3 is CASSLGGILSGNTIYF. The CDR3 bases are TGCGCCAGCAGCTTGGGAGGGATTCTCTCTGGAAACACCATATATTTT.

The chain recombines TRBV19 with TRBJ1-2, with D perhaps TRBD1 (6 bases). Trimming removed 8 bases at V and 6 bases at J, with 10 bases between. This CDR3 has 11 residues. CDR1 and CDR2 (germline): LNHDA, SQIVND (reference sequence). CDR3 amino acids: CASDGTHGYTF. CDR3 nucleotide sequence: TGTGCCAGTGACGGGACACATGGCTACACCTTC.

The chain links TRBV11-2 to TRBJ1-1, with D possibly TRBD1 on 5 matching bases. Germline V gene data show CDR1 as SGHAT and CDR2 as FQNNGV. The length of the CDR3 is 16 residues. Trimming removed 0 bases from V and 1 base from J, with 12 bases in between. CDR3 DNA: TGTGCCAGCAGCTTAGATACGGGGGTGTGGAACACTGAAGCTTTCTTT. This translates into CASSLDTGVWNTEAFF.

This chain connects TRBV12-3 or TRBV12-4 to TRBJ2-5; D is ambiguous. The length of the CDR3 is 13 residues. The V end lost 3 bases, the J end lost 1 base, and 6 bases lay between the germline ends. CDR3 residues: CASSLRSQETQYF. The DNA for the CDR3 is TGTGCCAGCAGTTTGCGTTCCCAAGAGACCCAGTACTTC.

This clone has only one observation. The V and J genes are TRBV27 and TRBJ2-7; 10 bases map to TRBD1. CDR1 and CDR2 (germline): MNHEY, SMNVEV (reference sequence). The CDR3 is 20 residues long. The V gene end was trimmed by 0 bases and the J gene end by 3 bases; junction bases not matched to a gene: 17. The CDR3 nucleotides read TGTGCCAGCAGTTTATCTTTTGGGGGACAGGGGAAGGGACTTAACTACGAGCAGTACTTC. Protein sequence: CASSLSFGGQGKGLNYEQYF.

This rearrangement joins TRBV5-1 to TRBJ2-7; 8 nucleotides line up with TRBD1. The CDR3 has 14 residues. Germline-derived CDR1 and CDR2 are SGHRS and YFSETQ. V trimming: 0 bases; J trimming: 7 bases; junction bases outside the gene matches: 6. CDR3 bases: TGCGCCAGCAGCTTGGCCCAGGGGGCGCCTGAGCAGTACTTC. As protein: CASSLAQGAPEQYF.

J is TRBJ2-6 and V is TRBV27, with 10 bases aligning to TRBD1. This CDR3 has 15 residues. V trimming: 6 bases; J trimming: 7 bases; junction bases outside the gene matches: 6. CDR1 and CDR2 (germline): MNHEY, SMNVEV (reference sequence). The CDR3 sequence is CASRPRDRGANVLTF. CDR3 nucleotides: TGTGCCAGCAGACCCCGGGACAGGGGAGCCAACGTCCTGACTTTC.

CDR3 in DNA: TGTGCCAGCTCACCACAAAAGGGCAGGGGCCCCACAGATACGCAGTATTTT. It yields the protein CASSPQKGRGPTDTQYF. The genes are TRBV18 and TRBJ2-3, with D possibly being TRBD1 (6 bases). Looked up from germline, CDR1 is KGHSH and CDR2 is LQKENI. Between the trimmed V and J ends, which lost 1 base and 2 bases, there was a span of 16 bases. There are 17 residues in the CDR3. Complete variable domain (other parts from reference TRBV18 and TRBJ2-3): NAGVMQNPRHLVRRRGQEARLRCSPMKGHSHVYWYRQLPEEGLKFMVYLQKENIIDESGMPKERFSAEFPKEGPSILRIQQVVRGDSAAYFCASSPQKGRGPTDTQYFGPGTRLTVL.

The CDR3 nucleotides are TGTGCCAGCAGCCGCGGTCCTAGCAATCAGCCCCAGCATTTT. It translates to CASSRGPSNQPQHF. J is TRBJ1-5 and V is TRBV9; D is unclear. Germline CDR1 SGDLS, CDR2 YYNGEE. The ends were cut back, 4 bases at V and 0 bases at J, with 8 bases in the middle. The CDR3 runs to 14 residues.

J is TRBJ1-1 and V is TRBV11-2; D is possibly TRBD1 (5 bases). CDR3 length: 15 amino acids. Trimming removed 2 bases at V and 5 bases at J, with 15 bases between. Per the germline V gene, CDR1 is SGHAT and CDR2 is FQNNGV. DNA of the CDR3: TGTGCCAGCAGCTTATCGGGGGTGGGGAAAACTGAAGCTTTCTTT. Amino acid sequence: CASSLSGVGKTEAFF.